The sequence of this T cell receptor beta chain was determined in a study of blood T cell repertoires in COVID-19. Study in general: Samples representing acute and convalescent COVID-19 were sourced from the United States, Italy and Spain.

CDR3 length: 11 amino acids. The germline V gene encodes CDR1 MNHEY and CDR2 SVGAGI. V was pared by 7 bases and J by 8 bases, with 9 bases between. Profiled with immunoSEQ multiplex PCR; TCRdb holds only in-frame clones, not every one. The table has 110,000 or so clones, approximately 82% seen once. The chain is built from TRBV6-5 and TRBJ2-1; D remains ambiguous. The TCR comes from an older woman with acute or convalescent COVID-19. Material: peripheral blood. The CDR3 spells CASTLMYEQFF. CDR3 bases: TGTGCCAGCACCCTTATGTATGAGCAGTTCTTC.